This TCR beta chain was captured in a study of blood T cell repertoires in COVID-19. Losses at the gene ends were 8 bases for V and 3 bases for J; bases not matched to a gene: 0. The CDR3 length is 13 residues. Germline CDR1 reads MDHEN; CDR2 reads SYDVKM. Assay used: immunoSEQ multiplex PCR; TCRdb lists only in-frame clones, some missing. The sample has 60,000 or so clones; approximately 87% are singletons. Input material: peripheral blood. The TCR comes from a man aged 55 to 70 with active or convalescent COVID-19. The chain has TRBV28 and TRBJ1-6; 8 nucleotides align to TRBD1. The CDR3 sequence: CASGQGYNSPLHF. CDR3 coding DNA: TGTGCCAGCGGACAGGGCTATAATTCACCCCTCCACTTT. Combining the CDR3 with reference TRBV28 and TRBJ1-6 gives the whole variable domain DVKVTQSSRYLVKRTGEKVFLECVQDMDHENMFWYRQDPGLGLRLIYFSYDVKMKEKGDIPEGYSVSREKKERFSLILESASTNQTSMYLCASGQGYNSPLHFGNGTRLTVT.